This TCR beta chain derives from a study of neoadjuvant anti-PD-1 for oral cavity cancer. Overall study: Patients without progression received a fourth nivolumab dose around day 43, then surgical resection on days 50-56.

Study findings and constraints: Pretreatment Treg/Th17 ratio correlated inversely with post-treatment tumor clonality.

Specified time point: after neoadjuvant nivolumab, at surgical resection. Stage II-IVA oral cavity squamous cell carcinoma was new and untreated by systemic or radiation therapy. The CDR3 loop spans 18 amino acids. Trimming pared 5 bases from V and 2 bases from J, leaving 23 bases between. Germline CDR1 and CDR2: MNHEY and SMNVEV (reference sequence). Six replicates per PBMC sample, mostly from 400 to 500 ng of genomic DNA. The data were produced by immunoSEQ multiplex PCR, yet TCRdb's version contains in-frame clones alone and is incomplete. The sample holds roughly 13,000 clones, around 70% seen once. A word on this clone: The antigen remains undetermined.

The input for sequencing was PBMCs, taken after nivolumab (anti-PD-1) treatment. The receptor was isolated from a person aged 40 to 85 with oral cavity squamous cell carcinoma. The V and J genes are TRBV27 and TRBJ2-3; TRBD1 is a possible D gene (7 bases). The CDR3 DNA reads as TGTGCCAGCAGTCAGGACAGGAGGGGAGGCCTACACACAGATACGCAGTATTTT. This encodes CASSQDRRGGLHTDTQYF.